This TCR beta chain is from a study of identical twins. This CDR3 spans 11 amino acids. The ends were cut back, 0 bases at V and 5 bases at J, with 2 bases in the middle. The germline V gene has CDR1 SGHNT and CDR2 YYREEE (reference sequence). TCRdb re-called the 5' RACE reads with MiXCR, one entry per CDR3 protein. Among around 160,000 distinct CDR3 sequences listed, roughly 3.3% were seen once. Notes on this clonotype: The CDR3 ends on some other residue instead of the conserved phenylalanine or tryptophan, so this is likely a read error.

The sample consisted of memory T cells sorted from blood. The chain joins TRBV5-4 to TRBJ2-5; D gene uncertain. The TCR sequence derives from a young man in good health. CDR3 in amino acids: CASSLAETQYY. As DNA, the CDR3 is TGTGCCAGCAGCTTGGCTGAGACCCAGTACTAC.